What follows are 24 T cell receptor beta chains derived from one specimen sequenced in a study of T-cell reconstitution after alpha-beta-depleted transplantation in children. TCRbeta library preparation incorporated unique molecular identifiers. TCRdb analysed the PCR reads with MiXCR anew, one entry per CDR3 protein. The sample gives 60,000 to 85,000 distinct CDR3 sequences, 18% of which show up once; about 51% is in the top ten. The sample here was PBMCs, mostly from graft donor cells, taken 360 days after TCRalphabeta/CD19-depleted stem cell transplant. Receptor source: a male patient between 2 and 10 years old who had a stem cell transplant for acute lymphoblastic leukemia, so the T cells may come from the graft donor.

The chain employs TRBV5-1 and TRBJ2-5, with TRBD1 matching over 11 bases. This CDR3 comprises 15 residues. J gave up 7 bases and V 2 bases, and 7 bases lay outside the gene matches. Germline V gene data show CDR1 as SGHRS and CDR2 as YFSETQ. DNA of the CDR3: TGCGCCAGCAGCTTCGGGACAGGGGGTTCGGGGACCCAGTACTTC. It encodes CASSFGTGGSGTQYF.

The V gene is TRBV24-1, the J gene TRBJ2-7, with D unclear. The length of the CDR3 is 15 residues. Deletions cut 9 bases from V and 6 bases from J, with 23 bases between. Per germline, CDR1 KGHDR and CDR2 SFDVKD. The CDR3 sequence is CATEPSDWPMGEQYF. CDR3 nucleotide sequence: TGTGCCACCGAGCCCTCTGATTGGCCTATGGGCGAGCAGTACTTC.

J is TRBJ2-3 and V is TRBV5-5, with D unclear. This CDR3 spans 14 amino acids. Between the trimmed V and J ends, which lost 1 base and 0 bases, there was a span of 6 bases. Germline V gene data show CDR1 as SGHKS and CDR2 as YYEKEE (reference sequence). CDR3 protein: CASSLKTSTDTQYF. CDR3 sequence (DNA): TGTGCCAGCAGCTTGAAGACAAGCACAGATACGCAGTATTTT.

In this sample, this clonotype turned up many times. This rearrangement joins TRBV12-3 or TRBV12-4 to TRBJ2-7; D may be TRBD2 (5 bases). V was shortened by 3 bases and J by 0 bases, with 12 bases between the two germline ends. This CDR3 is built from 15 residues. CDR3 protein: CASSLGSPSSYEQYF. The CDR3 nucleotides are TGTGCCAGCAGTTTGGGGAGCCCTAGCTCCTACGAGCAGTACTTC.

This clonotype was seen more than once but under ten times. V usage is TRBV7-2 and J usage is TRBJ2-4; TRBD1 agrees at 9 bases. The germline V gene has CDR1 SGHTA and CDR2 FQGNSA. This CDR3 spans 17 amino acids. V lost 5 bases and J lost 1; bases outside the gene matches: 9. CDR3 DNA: TGTGCCAGCAGCGCATACAGGGGGCGTTTGGCCAAAAACATTCAGTACTTC. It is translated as CASSAYRGRLAKNIQYF.

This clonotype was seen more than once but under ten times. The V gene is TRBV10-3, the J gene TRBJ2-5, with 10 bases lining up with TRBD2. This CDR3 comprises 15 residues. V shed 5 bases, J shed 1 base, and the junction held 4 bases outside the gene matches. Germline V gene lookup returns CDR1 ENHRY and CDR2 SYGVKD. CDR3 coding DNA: TGTGCCATCAGTCGACTAGCGGGCGGCCAAGAGACCCAGTACTTC. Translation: CAISRLAGGQETQYF.

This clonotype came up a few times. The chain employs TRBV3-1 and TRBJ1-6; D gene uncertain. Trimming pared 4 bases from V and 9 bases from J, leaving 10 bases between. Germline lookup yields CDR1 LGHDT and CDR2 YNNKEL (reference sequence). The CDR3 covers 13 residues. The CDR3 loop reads CASSRSLRSPLHF. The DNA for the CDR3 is TGTGCCAGCAGCCGCTCTCTCCGTTCACCCCTCCACTTT.

In nucleotides, the CDR3 is TGTGCCAGCAGTAAACCGGGACTTCCCACAGATACGCAGTATTTT. This sequence encodes CASSKPGLPTDTQYF. The rearrangement uses TRBV5-8 and TRBJ2-3, with a weak D call TRBD2 (6 bases). The germline gives CDR1 SGHTS, CDR2 YDEGEE. This CDR3 region has 15 residues. Between the trimmed V and J ends, which lost 5 bases and 2 bases, there was a span of 15 bases.

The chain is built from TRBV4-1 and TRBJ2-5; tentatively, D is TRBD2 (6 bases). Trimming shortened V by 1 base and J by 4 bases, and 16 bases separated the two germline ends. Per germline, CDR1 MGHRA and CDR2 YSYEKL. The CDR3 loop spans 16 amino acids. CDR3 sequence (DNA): TGCGCCAGCAGCCAAGTTCCAGGGAGGTCAGGAGAGACCCAGTACTTC. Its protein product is CASSQVPGRSGETQYF.

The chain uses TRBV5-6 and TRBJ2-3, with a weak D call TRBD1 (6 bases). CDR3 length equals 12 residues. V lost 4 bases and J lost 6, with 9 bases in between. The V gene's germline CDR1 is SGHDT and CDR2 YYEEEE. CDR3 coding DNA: TGTGCCAGCAGCACTGACAGGGATACGCAGTATTTT. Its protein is CASSTDRDTQYF.

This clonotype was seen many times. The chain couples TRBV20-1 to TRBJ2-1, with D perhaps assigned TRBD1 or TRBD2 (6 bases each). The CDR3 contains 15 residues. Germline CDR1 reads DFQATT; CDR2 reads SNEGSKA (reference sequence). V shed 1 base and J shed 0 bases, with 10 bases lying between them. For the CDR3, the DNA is TGCAGTGCTAGAGTAGGGGGGAGCTCCTACAATGAGCAGTTCTTC. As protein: CSARVGGSSYNEQFF.

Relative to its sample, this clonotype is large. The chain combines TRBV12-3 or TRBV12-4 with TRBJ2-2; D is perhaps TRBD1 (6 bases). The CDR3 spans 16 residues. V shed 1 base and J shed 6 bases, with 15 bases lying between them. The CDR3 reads CASSLGPQGMAGELFF. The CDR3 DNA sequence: TGTGCCAGCAGTTTAGGGCCCCAGGGGATGGCCGGGGAGCTGTTTTTT.

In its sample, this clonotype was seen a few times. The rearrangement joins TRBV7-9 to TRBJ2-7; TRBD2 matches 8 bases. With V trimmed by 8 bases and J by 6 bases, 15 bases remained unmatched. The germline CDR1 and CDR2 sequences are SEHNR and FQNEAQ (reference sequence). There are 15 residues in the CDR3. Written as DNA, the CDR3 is TGTGCCAGCCTCCCCCTCGGCGGGAGGTCGCGCGAGCAGTACTTC. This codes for CASLPLGGRSREQYF.

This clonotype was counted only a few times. CDR3 amino acids: CASSPRQGRRETQYF. In DNA, the CDR3 is TGTGCCAGCAGTCCCCGACAGGGGAGGAGGGAGACCCAGTACTTC. The chain combines TRBV12-3 or TRBV12-4 with TRBJ2-5; 8 bases are shared with TRBD1. V lost 5 bases, J lost 5 bases, and 10 bases stayed unmatched. There are 15 residues in the CDR3.

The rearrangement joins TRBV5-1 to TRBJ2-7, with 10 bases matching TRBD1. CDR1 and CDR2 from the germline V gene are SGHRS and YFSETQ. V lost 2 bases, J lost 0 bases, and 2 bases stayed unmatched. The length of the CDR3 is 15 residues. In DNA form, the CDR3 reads TGCGCCAGCAGCTTTGGGGACAGGGGCTCCTACGAGCAGTACTTC. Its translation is CASSFGDRGSYEQYF.

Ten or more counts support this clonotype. Here the CDR3 DNA reads TGTGCCACCAGCAAGGGGATTCCCTACGAGCAGTACTTC. It yields the protein CATSKGIPYEQYF. The rearrangement joins TRBV15 to TRBJ2-7; possibly TRBD1 for D (5 bases). CDR3 size: 13 residues. The V gene lost 4 bases and the J gene lost 2 bases, with 9 bases spanning the gap. Germline V gene sequence: CDR1 LNHNV, CDR2 YYDKDF (reference sequence).

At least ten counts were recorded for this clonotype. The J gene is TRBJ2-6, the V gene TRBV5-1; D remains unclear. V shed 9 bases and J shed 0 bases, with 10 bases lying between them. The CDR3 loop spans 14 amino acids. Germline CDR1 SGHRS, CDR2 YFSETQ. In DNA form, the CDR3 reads TGCGCCACCTCGGAGACCTCTGGGGCCAACGTCCTGACTTTC. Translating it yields CATSETSGANVLTF.

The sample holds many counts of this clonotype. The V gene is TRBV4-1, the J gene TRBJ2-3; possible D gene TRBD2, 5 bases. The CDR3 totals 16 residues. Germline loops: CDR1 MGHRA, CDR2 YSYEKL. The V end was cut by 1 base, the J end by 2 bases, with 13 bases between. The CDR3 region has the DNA TGCGCCAGCAGCCAAGTGGCTAGCCCTCCCACAGATACGCAGTATTTT. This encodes CASSQVASPPTDTQYF.

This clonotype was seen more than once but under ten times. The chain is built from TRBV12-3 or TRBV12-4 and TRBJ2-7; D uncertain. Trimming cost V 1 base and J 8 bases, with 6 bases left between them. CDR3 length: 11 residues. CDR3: CASSLGPQQYF. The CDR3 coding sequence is TGTGCCAGCAGTTTAGGTCCACAGCAGTACTTC.

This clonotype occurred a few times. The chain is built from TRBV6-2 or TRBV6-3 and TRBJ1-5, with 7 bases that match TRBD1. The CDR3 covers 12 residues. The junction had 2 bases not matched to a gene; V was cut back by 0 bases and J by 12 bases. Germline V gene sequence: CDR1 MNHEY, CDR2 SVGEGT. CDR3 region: CASSYSGQDQHF. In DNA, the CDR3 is TGTGCCAGCAGTTACTCCGGACAGGACCAGCATTTT.

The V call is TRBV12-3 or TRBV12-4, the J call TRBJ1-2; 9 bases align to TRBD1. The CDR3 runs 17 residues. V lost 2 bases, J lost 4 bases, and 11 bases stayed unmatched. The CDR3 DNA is TGTGCCAGCAGTTTATGGGGACAGGGTTTTTTCGGCTATGGCTACACCTTC. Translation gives CASSLWGQGFFGYGYTF.

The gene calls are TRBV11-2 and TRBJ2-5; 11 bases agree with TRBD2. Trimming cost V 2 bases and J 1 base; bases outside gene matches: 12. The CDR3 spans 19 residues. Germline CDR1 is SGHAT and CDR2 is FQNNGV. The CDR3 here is CASSLSYRGLAAFQETQYF. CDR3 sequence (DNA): TGTGCCAGCAGCTTATCCTACCGGGGACTAGCGGCATTCCAAGAGACCCAGTACTTC.

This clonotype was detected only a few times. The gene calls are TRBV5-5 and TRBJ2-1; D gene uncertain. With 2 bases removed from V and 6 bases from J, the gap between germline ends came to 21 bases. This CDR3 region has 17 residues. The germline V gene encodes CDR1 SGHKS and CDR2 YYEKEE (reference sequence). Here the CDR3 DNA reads TGTGCCAGCAGCTTTCAGGACCGTTTACGACGACGCAATGAGCAGTTCTTC. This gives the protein CASSFQDRLRRRNEQFF.

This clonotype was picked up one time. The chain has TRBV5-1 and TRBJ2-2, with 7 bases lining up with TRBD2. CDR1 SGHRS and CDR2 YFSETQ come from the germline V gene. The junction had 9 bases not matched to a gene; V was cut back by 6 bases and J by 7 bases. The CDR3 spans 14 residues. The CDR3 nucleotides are TGCGCCAGCACCAGGCGGGAGATGGGCGGGGAGCTGTTTTTT. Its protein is CASTRREMGGELFF.